This record looks at one T cell receptor (beta chain) sequence and its context. This clonotype was picked up a small number of times. Its recognized antigen is unknown. Qualities for individual bases were not recorded, and no much larger clone is one base off. The record originates from a study of T cells after yellow fever vaccination (dated by TCRdb to the late 2010s). For the wider study: The SMART-Seq v4 Ultra Low Input RNA kit was used to prepare libraries from fractions with low cell numbers. Two healthy male donors made up the cohort, one aged 18 to 30 years and the other aged 30 to 40 years. Blood was collected at multiple timepoints before and after primary and secondary immunization, and bulk PBMC replicates and cell subsets were isolated. To track T-cell clones before and after primary and booster YFV17D yellow fever vaccination, bulk TCR alpha and beta repertoires were sequenced longitudinally.

TCR cDNA was made using 5'RACE template switching, a step that added a universal primer site and unique molecular identifiers. Priming for cDNA synthesis came from both the TCR alpha and TCR beta constant segments. Library amplification involved two PCR steps, and the second step added sample barcodes and sequencing adapters. Sequencing of libraries was performed on Illumina HiSeq 2500 (2x100 bp) or NovaSeq (2x150 bp). Regarding the original processing steps: MIGEC was used to demultiplex reads and collapse the reads into UMI consensus sequences, and MiXCR was used for V(D)J alignment. Vaccine-responding clonotypes were identified with edgeR using replicate PBMC samples, with FDR below 0.01 and a log2 fold change above 5 up to day 15 being required. CD4 or CD8 identity was assigned to each bulk clonotype according to whether the clonotype was present at higher abundance in the sequenced CD4 repertoire or the sequenced CD8 repertoire. TCRdb reprocessed the public reads (quality trimming at Q25 with fastp, clone calling with MiXCR) and kept in-frame beta chains. One record per CDR3 amino acid sequence lists the most common genes and DNA. These V and J calls derive from TCRdb rather than the authors' analysis. Recorded for this sample are around 160,000 distinct CDR3 sequences; 6.5% to 8.5% of them occurred a single time. In total, the top ten clones hold around 2.3% of the sample.

Reading the label with the study, this specimen's treatment or condition is: live attenuated yellow fever vaccine strain. A standard Ficoll-Paque protocol was used to isolate PBMCs from peripheral blood. Dynabeads CD4 and CD8 positive selection kits were used to isolate the CD4 and CD8 T-cell fractions. TriZol was used to extract RNA from bulk PBMCs, CD4 and CD8 fractions, and dextramer-positive and dextramer-negative fractions. General study outcomes and caveats: FACS-sorted repertoires could contain abundant contaminating clonotypes from the bulk population, so computational filtering was required. A small share of clonotypes was detected in both CD4 and CD8 compartments, with the overlap likely arising from convergent recombination. The study included only two donors, which limits how far the findings can be generalized. After the booster, most clones that had expanded after primary vaccination were detected again (around 96% of CD4 and over 75% of CD8), suggesting broad maintenance of memory. The secondary T-cell response was weaker than the primary response but faster, peaking on day 5 instead of day 15.

From cysteine to phenylalanine, the CDR3 is 13 amino acids long. The kept DNA is CDR3 alone, 39 bases in frame from the first base. CDR1 and CDR2, looked up from the germline V gene (reference sequence), are LNHDA and SQIVND. V is cut by 1 base and J by 4 bases, and the space between the germline ends is 7 bases. The sequencing here drew on CD4+ T cells sorted from PBMCs, taken roughly 5 days after the first yellow fever vaccination. The rearrangement combines TRBV19 with TRBJ1-2, with TRBD1 as a weak D call on 6 bases. The sequence was obtained from a man aged 18 to 35 who received the YFV17D yellow fever vaccine. The CDR3 region has the sequence CASSIVQGYGYTF. The DNA reads as follows: TGTGCCAGTAGTATAGTACAGGGCTATGGCTACACCTTC.